One sample yielded the 27 T cell receptor beta chains listed below, sequenced in a study of T cells in Graves' hyperthyroidism and ophthalmopathy. What was amplified from RNA transcripts were TCR beta CDR3 regions. Initially, a first-round RT-PCR of the TCR CDR3 employed the HTBI primer set. Each CDR3 protein gets one entry after TCRdb re-called the multiplex PCR reads with MiXCR. The sample lists some 360,000 distinct CDR3 sequences; 11% to 15% were seen once. Sequenced sample: blood. Receptors originate from a woman in her fifties or sixties with Graves' hyperthyroidism.

This clonotype was counted many times. The chain is built from TRBV12-3 or TRBV12-4 and TRBJ2-7, with D tentatively TRBD1 (8 bases). Trimming stripped 5 bases from V and 2 bases from J, with 22 bases between. The CDR3 sequence is 17 residues long. The CDR3 spells CASSPQGGASFAYEQYF. In DNA, the CDR3 is TGTGCCAGCAGTCCACAGGGGGGGGCTAGCTTCGCCTACGAGCAGTACTTC.

The chain uses TRBV30 and TRBJ1-3, with D hard to call. Deletions cut 2 bases from V and 4 bases from J, with 9 bases between. Germline V gene sequence: CDR1 GTSNPN, CDR2 SVGIG (reference sequence). This CDR3 has 13 amino acids. The CDR3, as DNA: TGTGCCTGGAGTAGGGCGGGAGGAAACACCATATATTTT. This encodes CAWSRAGGNTIYF. Full variable domain (rest looked up from reference TRBV30 and TRBJ1-3): SQTIHQWPATLVQPVGSPLSLECTVEGTSNPNLYWYRQAAGRGLQLLFYSVGIGQISSEVPQNLSASRPQDRQFILSSKKLLLSDSGFYLCAWSRAGGNTIYFGEGSWLTVV.

The table lists this clonotype with a few counts. This chain uses TRBV20-1 with TRBJ1-5; 8 bases fit TRBD1. Looked up from germline, CDR1 is DFQATT and CDR2 is SNEGSKA (reference sequence). With V trimmed by 4 bases and J by 5 bases, 1 base remained unmatched. CDR3 size: 12 residues. CDR3 region: CSAKTGDQPQHF. In DNA, the CDR3 is TGCAGTGCTAAGACAGGGGATCAGCCCCAGCATTTT.

Regarding this clonotype: This sequence may be a read error, since a much larger clone differs from it by one base. The gene calls are TRBV3-1 and TRBJ2-2; 7 nucleotides line up with TRBD1. This CDR3 region has 14 residues. The trim removed 5 bases at V and 6 bases at J, leaving 6 bases unmatched. Germline V CDR1 and CDR2: LGHDT, YNNKEL (reference sequence). The DNA of the CDR3 is TGTGCCAGCAGCGGGGACAGCAGAGCCGGGGAGCTGTTTTTT. Its protein is CASSGDSRAGELFF. The complete variable domain, with remaining parts taken from reference TRBV3-1 and TRBJ2-2, reads DTAVSQTPKYLVTQMGNDKSIKCEQNLGHDTMYWYKQDSKKFLKIMFSYNNKELIINETVPNRFSPKSPDKAHLNLHINSLELGDSAVYFCASSGDSRAGELFFGEGSRLTVL.

Many counts were recorded for this clonotype. V gene TRBV6-2 or TRBV6-3 combines with J gene TRBJ2-3; no firm D call. Germline assignment: CDR1 MNHEY and CDR2 SVGEGT. V gave up 0 bases and J gave up 6 bases, with 10 bases separating them. The CDR3 has 14 residues. CDR3 DNA sequence: TGTGCCAGCAGTTACTCGGGCGGCCGGGATACGCAGTATTTT. It is translated as CASSYSGGRDTQYF.

This clonotype was seen a few times. The rearrangement links TRBV5-4 to TRBJ2-7; TRBD2 matches 12 bases. J lost 6 bases, V lost 4 bases, and 8 bases had no gene match. The germline V gene encodes CDR1 SGHNT and CDR2 YYREEE (reference sequence). There are 15 residues in the CDR3. DNA for the CDR3: TGTGCCAGCAGCCCGATGACTAGCGGGAGCGCCGAGCAGTACTTC. Protein product: CASSPMTSGSAEQYF.

This clonotype came up many times. The chain recombines TRBV18 with TRBJ2-1; D unresolved. CDR1 and CDR2 from the germline V gene are KGHSH and LQKENI. CDR3 size: 16 residues. Trimming cost V 0 bases and J 0 bases, with 9 bases left between them. This CDR3 is CASSPPVSGSYNEQFF. The CDR3 DNA is TGTGCCAGCTCACCACCGGTCAGTGGCTCCTACAATGAGCAGTTCTTC.

The table lists this clonotype with many counts. The chain couples TRBV15 to TRBJ2-3; D remains unclear. Germline V CDR1 and CDR2: LNHNV, YYDKDF (reference sequence). The CDR3 spans 12 residues. V dropped 8 bases and J dropped 5 bases, with 11 bases sitting between them. CDR3 loop: CATSPLGDTQYF. CDR3 sequence (DNA): TGTGCCACCTCACCCTTGGGAGATACGCAGTATTTT.

The chain employs TRBV10-3 and TRBJ2-1; 9 positions match TRBD1. Germline V gives CDR1 ENHRY, CDR2 SYGVKD. V gave up 1 base and J gave up 5 bases; unmatched junction bases: 6. The CDR3 loop spans 16 amino acids. This CDR3 is CAISEFGDRVHNEQFF. The DNA for the CDR3 is TGTGCCATCAGTGAGTTTGGGGACAGGGTACACAATGAGCAGTTCTTC.

The table lists this clonotype with a few counts. Being one base from a much bigger clone, this may be a read error. V usage is TRBV20-1 and J usage is TRBJ2-7; the match to TRBD1 covers 7 bases. Germline V CDR1 and CDR2: DFQATT, SNEGSKA (reference sequence). The CDR3 covers 13 residues. V dropped 4 bases and J dropped 2; count of bases not matched to a gene: 5. CDR3 coding DNA: TGCAGTGCTACGACAGGGACCCCCTACGAGCAGTACTTC. Translating it yields CSATTGTPYEQYF.

This clonotype was picked up many times. This chain connects TRBV2 to TRBJ2-1; 7 bases match TRBD2. The V and J ends lost 6 bases and 6 bases, in that order; junction bases with no gene match: 8. Germline CDR1 reads SNHLY; CDR2 reads FYNNEI. The CDR3 consists of 14 residues. The CDR3 loop is CASSGGTAINEQFF. DNA of the CDR3: TGTGCCAGCAGCGGGGGGACGGCAATCAATGAGCAGTTCTTC. Variable domain in full (rest from reference TRBV2 and TRBJ2-1): EPEVTQTPSHQVTQMGQEVILRCVPISNHLYFYWYRQILGQKVEFLVSFYNNEISEKSEIFDDQFSVERPDGSNFTLKIRSTKLEDSAMYFCASSGGTAINEQFFGPGTRLTVL.

This clonotype was observed at least ten times. This sequence joins TRBV7-9 and TRBJ1-6; D possibly corresponds to TRBD1 (5 bases). Germline V CDR1 and CDR2: SEHNR, FQNEAQ (reference sequence). The CDR3 length is 14 residues. V was pared by 1 base and J by 6 bases, with 7 bases between. The CDR3 reads CASSLGGRNSPLHF. The CDR3 bases are TGTGCCAGCAGCTTAGGGGGCCGTAATTCACCCCTCCACTTT.

This clonotype was seen many times. The chain is built from TRBV2 and TRBJ2-7; D may be TRBD2 (6 bases). Germline V gives CDR1 SNHLY, CDR2 FYNNEI. This CDR3 has 12 residues. The V end was cut by 7 bases, the J end by 7 bases, with 14 bases between. The DNA for the CDR3 is TGTGCCAGCACCGCGGAGGGGTGGGAGCAGTACTTC. This sequence encodes CASTAEGWEQYF.

This clonotype was found many times. The chain uses TRBV6-1 and TRBJ2-3; TRBD2 agrees at 9 bases. CDR3 size: 16 residues. CDR1 is MNHNS, CDR2 SASEGT, per germline. Trimming removed 5 bases from V and 2 bases from J; junction bases left unmatched: 8. The CDR3 nucleotides are TGTGCCAGCAGTCTACTGACTAGCGGATACACAGATACGCAGTATTTT. This encodes CASSLLTSGYTDTQYF.

This clonotype was counted ten times or more. V gene TRBV6-1 combines with J gene TRBJ2-7; 13 bases map to TRBD2. The trim removed 4 bases at V and 6 bases at J, leaving 6 bases unmatched. The CDR3 contains 15 residues. Germline loops: CDR1 MNHNS, CDR2 SASEGT. Here the CDR3 DNA reads TGTGCCAGCAGTGGGACTAGCGGGAGAGTTGGCGAGCAGTACTTC. As protein: CASSGTSGRVGEQYF.

This clonotype was counted at least ten times. The V call is TRBV20-1, the J call TRBJ2-7; possibly TRBD2 for D (5 bases). CDR1 and CDR2 from the germline V gene are DFQATT and SNEGSKA (reference sequence). There are 13 residues in the CDR3. V gave up 1 base and J gave up 7 bases, with 14 bases separating them. The CDR3 nucleotides read TGCAGTGCTAGAGCGGATCTACGAGGGGAGCAGTACTTC. Protein: CSARADLRGEQYF.

This clonotype was seen more than once but under ten times. The chain uses TRBV19 and TRBJ2-1; D is ambiguous. The germline V and J ends were trimmed by 7 bases and 4 bases, with 17 bases remaining between them. CDR3 size: 15 residues. CDR1 and CDR2 (germline): LNHDA, SQIVND (reference sequence). CDR3 region: CASTLGRREYNEQFF. The CDR3 DNA follows: TGTGCCAGTACCCTTGGTAGAAGGGAATACAATGAGCAGTTCTTC.

This clonotype was seen many times. The chain is built from TRBV18 and TRBJ1-1, with 7 bases fitting TRBD1. Germline values: CDR1 KGHSH, CDR2 LQKENI. V was clipped by 3 bases and J by 3 bases; unmatched bases: 4. The CDR3 is 14 amino acids. DNA of the CDR3: TGTGCCAGCTCACCTCGGGACAGCTACACTGAAGCTTTCTTT. It specifies CASSPRDSYTEAFF.

In its sample, this clonotype was seen many times. The chain uses TRBV18 and TRBJ2-5; D not certain. Germline V gene lookup returns CDR1 KGHSH and CDR2 LQKENI. V dropped 3 bases and J dropped 1 base, with 6 bases sitting between them. This CDR3 is 13 amino acids long. The DNA for the CDR3 is TGTGCCAGCTCACCGGGCAGCCAAGAGACCCAGTACTTC. Translating gives CASSPGSQETQYF.

Only a few counts were recorded for this clonotype. The V gene is TRBV9, the J gene TRBJ2-1; a possible D gene is TRBD1 (6 bases). This CDR3 spans 16 amino acids. CDR1 is SGDLS, CDR2 YYNGEE, per germline. With 0 bases removed from V and 9 bases from J, the gap between germline ends came to 19 bases. In nucleotides, the CDR3 is TGTGCCAGCAGCGTAGCGAATTTTGGGCCCAGGGGTGAGCAGTTCTTC. Protein product: CASSVANFGPRGEQFF.

The chain links TRBV6-1 to TRBJ2-7, with TRBD2 as a possible D gene (5 bases). Germline values: CDR1 MNHNS, CDR2 SASEGT. The CDR3 loop spans 11 amino acids. V lost 7 bases and J lost 6, with 10 bases in between. The CDR3 region has the DNA TGTGCCAGCACCTCGGGGTCCGAGCAGTACTTC. This encodes CASTSGSEQYF.

This clonotype has at least ten counts. This rearrangement joins TRBV28 to TRBJ2-3, with unresolved D. V dropped 4 bases and J dropped 4 bases, with 9 bases sitting between them. This CDR3 is built from 13 residues. CDR1 MDHEN and CDR2 SYDVKM come from the germline V gene. As DNA, the CDR3 is TGTGCCAGCAGTTGGTGGGGTGCAGATACGCAGTATTTT. Amino acids: CASSWWGADTQYF. The variable domain in full, completed from reference TRBV28 and TRBJ2-3, reads DVKVTQSSRYLVKRTGEKVFLECVQDMDHENMFWYRQDPGLGLRLIYFSYDVKMKEKGDIPEGYSVSREKKERFSLILESASTNQTSMYLCASSWWGADTQYFGPGTRLTVL.

The table lists this clonotype with many counts. CDR3 nucleotides: TGTGCCAGCATGAGCAGGGGTGAGAACACCGGGGAGCTGTTTTTT. Its translation: CASMSRGENTGELFF. This sequence joins TRBV6-1 and TRBJ2-2; possibly TRBD1 for D (6 bases). V was clipped by 7 bases and J by 1 base, with 13 bases between them. The CDR3 spans 15 residues. Germline values: CDR1 MNHNS, CDR2 SASEGT.

At least ten counts were recorded for this clonotype. The chain has TRBV30 and TRBJ2-3; 15 bases match TRBD2. Germline loops: CDR1 GTSNPN, CDR2 SVGIG (reference sequence). The ends lost 2 bases at V and 1 base at J; junction bases unmatched: 7. This CDR3 has 18 amino acids. The CDR3 sequence: CAWSRGLAGGGGTDTQYF. Here the CDR3 DNA reads TGTGCCTGGAGTCGGGGACTAGCGGGGGGAGGAGGCACAGATACGCAGTATTTT.

The chain carries TRBV9 and TRBJ2-7, with TRBD2 as a possible D gene (6 bases). Trimming removed 0 bases from V and 3 bases from J, with 13 bases in between. The CDR3 covers 15 residues. Germline values: CDR1 SGDLS, CDR2 YYNGEE. The CDR3 DNA sequence: TGTGCCAGCAGCGTAGAGTCCGGACTATTCTACGAGCAGTACTTC. It yields the protein CASSVESGLFYEQYF. Supplemented by reference TRBV9 and TRBJ2-7, the full variable domain reads DSGVTQTPKHLITATGQRVTLRCSPRSGDLSVYWYQQSLDQGLQFLIQYYNGEERAKGNILERFSAQQFPDLHSELNLSSLELGDSALYFCASSVESGLFYEQYFGPGTRLTVT.

Many counts were recorded for this clonotype. The J gene is TRBJ2-6, the V gene TRBV28, with TRBD2 as a possible D gene (7 bases). V lost 2 bases to trimming and J lost 4 bases, with 12 bases between them. CDR3 length: 16 residues. Per the germline V gene, CDR1 is MDHEN and CDR2 is SYDVKM. The CDR3 spells CASSLRGGKGANVLTF. CDR3 in DNA: TGTGCCAGCAGTTTAAGGGGGGGCAAGGGGGCCAACGTCCTGACTTTC.

This clonotype was recorded at least ten times. The chain employs TRBV3-1 and TRBJ2-2; D remains ambiguous. Germline assignment: CDR1 LGHDT and CDR2 YNNKEL (reference sequence). CDR3 length: 14 amino acids. Trimming left V 1 base short and J 3 bases short, with 6 bases between. CDR3 nucleotides: TGTGCCAGCAGCCAAGCCGATTACACCGGGGAGCTGTTTTTT. Translated, it gives CASSQADYTGELFF. The full variable domain, with the rest looked up from reference TRBV3-1 and TRBJ2-2, is DTAVSQTPKYLVTQMGNDKSIKCEQNLGHDTMYWYKQDSKKFLKIMFSYNNKELIINETVPNRFSPKSPDKAHLNLHINSLELGDSAVYFCASSQADYTGELFFGEGSRLTVL.